This passage covers 22 T cell receptor beta chains from one sample sequenced in a study of blood T cell repertoires in COVID-19. The protocol was immunoSEQ multiplex PCR, while the TCRdb copy is restricted to in-frame clones and leaves out a portion. Altogether 300,000 to 350,000 clones are present, around nine tenths being singletons, with the ten largest covering roughly 7%. Sequences were obtained from peripheral blood. The receptors come from a woman younger than 45 with COVID-19, enrolled during active disease.

The chain links TRBV9 to TRBJ2-5; 12 bases agree with TRBD2. The trim removed 4 bases at V and 5 bases at J, leaving 12 bases unmatched. Germline CDR1 reads SGDLS; CDR2 reads YYNGEE. CDR3 length: 17 amino acids. CDR3 sequence reads: CASSLGTSGFLRETQYF. The CDR3 coding sequence is TGTGCCAGCAGCCTTGGGACTAGCGGGTTCCTGCGGGAGACCCAGTACTTC.

The genes are TRBV27 and TRBJ2-2, with 7 positions matching TRBD1. Germline V gives CDR1 MNHEY, CDR2 SMNVEV (reference sequence). Germline trimming cut 6 bases from V and 7 bases from J; bases unmatched to any gene: 14. The CDR3 extends over 16 amino acids. CDR3 loop: CASRPPFRQGHGELFF. CDR3 DNA sequence: TGTGCCAGCAGGCCACCGTTCCGACAGGGCCACGGGGAGCTGTTTTTT.

The chain couples TRBV6-5 to TRBJ2-7; D is possibly TRBD2 (7 bases). The CDR3 totals 12 residues. V was cut by 8 bases and J by 7 bases, with 15 bases left in between. The germline V gene has CDR1 MNHEY and CDR2 SVGAGI. CDR3 protein: CASGRGAGEQYF. The DNA of the CDR3 is TGTGCCAGCGGTCGGGGGGCGGGGGAGCAGTACTTC.

This chain links TRBV15 with TRBJ2-2; TRBD2 is a possible D gene (5 bases). The germline V gene encodes CDR1 LNHNV and CDR2 YYDKDF (reference sequence). The V and J ends lost 4 bases and 6 bases respectively, with 9 bases between them. This CDR3 comprises 13 residues. The CDR3 coding sequence is TGTGCCACCAGCACCTCGCGGGCCGGGGAGCTGTTTTTT. It yields the protein CATSTSRAGELFF.

This chain joins TRBV7-6 and TRBJ2-3, with D unresolved. CDR3 size: 14 residues. The germline V and J ends were trimmed by 3 bases and 4 bases, with 11 bases remaining between them. The germline V gene has CDR1 SGHVS and CDR2 FNYEAQ. The CDR3 is CASSLNIESDTQYF. CDR3 bases: TGTGCCAGCAGCTTGAATATAGAGTCAGATACGCAGTATTTT.

This clone has a single count. The rearrangement links TRBV7-8 to TRBJ1-1; a weak D match, TRBD1 (6 bases). The CDR3 covers 14 residues. The germline V and J ends were trimmed by 5 bases and 3 bases, with 13 bases remaining between them. Per the germline V gene, CDR1 is SGHVS and CDR2 is FQNEAQ. CDR3 DNA: TGTGCCAGCAGCGTCGAAGGGGGTGACACTGAAGCTTTCTTT. Its translation is CASSVEGGDTEAFF.

The chain joins TRBV21-1 to TRBJ1-4; the table's D call TRBD1 went unverified against the DNA. TRBV21-1 is deemed a pseudogene. This CDR3 contains 15 residues. The CDR3 DNA sequence: TGTGCCAGCAGCAAAGCTGGACAGCTTAATGAAAAACTGTTTTTT. This encodes CASSKAGQLNEKLFF.

This rearrangement joins TRBV7-9 to TRBJ2-3; TRBD2 matches at 7 bases. Trimming took 5 bases from V and 5 from J; bases not matched to a gene: 4. CDR3 length equals 13 residues. The germline V gene encodes CDR1 SEHNR and CDR2 FQNEAQ (reference sequence). The CDR3 here is CASSQTSRDTQYF. The CDR3 DNA is TGTGCCAGCAGCCAGACTAGCCGAGATACGCAGTATTTT.

The DNA for the CDR3 is TGTGCCAGCAGCTCTGCGACTTATTTCCCACGCGAGCAGTACTTC. This codes for CASSSATYFPREQYF. V and J are TRBV5-8 and TRBJ2-7; D not resolved. Deletions cut 3 bases from V and 6 bases from J, with 19 bases between. The CDR3 is made up of 15 amino acids. Germline loops: CDR1 SGHTS, CDR2 YDEGEE.

J is TRBJ1-6 and V is TRBV28, with no clear D. The V gene's germline CDR1 is MDHEN and CDR2 SYDVKM. The CDR3 length is 17 residues. Trimming shortened V by 4 bases and J by 1 base, and 14 bases separated the two germline ends. The CDR3 DNA reads TGTGCCAGCAGTTCGACAAGGGAGGGATCCTATAATTCACCCCTCCACTTT. Translating gives CASSSTREGSYNSPLHF.

The CDR3 spells CASSIVVGHRGANEKLFF. In DNA form, the CDR3 reads TGTGCCAGTAGTATAGTGGTTGGACACAGGGGTGCTAATGAAAAACTGTTTTTT. This sequence joins TRBV19 and TRBJ1-4; 7 bases fit TRBD1. V lost 1 base and J lost 3; bases outside the gene matches: 11. Per the germline V gene, CDR1 is LNHDA and CDR2 is SQIVND (reference sequence). CDR3 length: 18 amino acids.

The V gene is TRBV6-2 or TRBV6-3, the J gene TRBJ2-6; D possibly corresponds to TRBD2 (6 bases). The CDR3 has 18 amino acids. Germline V gives CDR1 MNHEY, CDR2 SVGEGT. Trimming left V 2 bases short and J 0 bases short, with 14 bases between. This CDR3 reads CASSYLPEGSSGANVLTF. The DNA for the CDR3 is TGTGCCAGCAGTTACCTCCCGGAGGGGTCCTCTGGGGCCAACGTCCTGACTTTC.

The rearrangement links TRBV19 to TRBJ2-7; tentative D call: TRBD2 (5 bases). The CDR3 length is 14 residues. The germline gives CDR1 LNHDA, CDR2 SQIVND (reference sequence). Trimming took 7 bases from V and 4 from J, leaving 17 bases between them. The CDR3 loop reads CASTPPGKTYEQYF. CDR3 nucleotides: TGTGCCAGTACACCCCCCGGGAAGACGTACGAGCAGTACTTC.

V is TRBV4-3 and J is TRBJ2-4; unclear D gene. Trimming cost V 0 bases and J 8 bases, with 11 bases left between them. CDR3 length: 14 amino acids. Germline V gene sequence: CDR1 LGHNA, CDR2 YSLEER. CDR3 amino acids: CASSQDRNADIQYF. The CDR3 DNA is TGCGCCAGCAGCCAAGATCGGAACGCGGACATTCAGTACTTC.

The chain uses TRBV11-3 and TRBJ2-3, with 7 positions matching TRBD2. The length of the CDR3 is 15 residues. CDR1 is SGHNT, CDR2 YENEEA, per germline. Trimming took 1 base from V and 6 from J; bases not matched to a gene: 7. CDR3 nucleotides: TGTGCCAGCAGCTTAGGTGGCGGGAGAACTGATACGCAGTATTTT. It translates to CASSLGGGRTDTQYF.

The gene calls are TRBV18 and TRBJ2-3; TRBD2 matches 10 bases. With V trimmed by 0 bases and J by 6 bases, 6 bases remained unmatched. CDR3 length: 16 amino acids. Germline lookup yields CDR1 KGHSH and CDR2 LQKENI. Written as DNA, the CDR3 is TGTGCCAGCTCACCACCGGCTAGCGGGAGTCGCGATACGCAGTATTTT. It translates to CASSPPASGSRDTQYF.

This sequence joins TRBV1 and TRBJ1-6. TRBV1 constitutes a pseudogene. The CDR3 sequence is 14 residues long. The CDR3 region is CTSSQPRGNSPLHF. In DNA form, the CDR3 reads TGCACCAGCAGCCAGCCCCGAGGTAATTCACCCCTCCACTTT.

The chain has TRBV6-5 and TRBJ2-2; tentatively, D is TRBD1 (6 bases). This CDR3 is 13 amino acids long. The germline V gene encodes CDR1 MNHEY and CDR2 SVGAGI. Here the CDR3 DNA reads TGTGCAGCACAGGGAGTGGACACCGGGGAGCTGTTTTTT. This translates into CAAQGVDTGELFF.

The chain couples TRBV11-2 to TRBJ2-3, with D possibly being TRBD2 (6 bases). The CDR3 loop spans 15 amino acids. V was trimmed by 3 bases and J by 1 base, leaving 11 bases between them. Germline CDR1 is SGHAT and CDR2 is FQNNGV. In DNA form, the CDR3 reads TGTGCCAGCAGCTTGGGGGGTGATCGCACAGATACGCAGTATTTT. Its protein product is CASSLGGDRTDTQYF.

The gene calls are TRBV7-8 and TRBJ2-1; D ambiguous. The CDR3 consists of 11 residues. V gave up 3 bases and J gave up 7 bases, with 4 bases separating them. Germline CDR1 SGHVS, CDR2 FQNEAQ. The CDR3, as DNA: TGTGCCAGCAGCTTCGGGAATGAGCAGTTCTTC. It specifies CASSFGNEQFF.

The chain recombines TRBV7-9 with TRBJ1-1; TRBD1 aligns across 9 bases. The CDR3 spans 14 residues. With 4 bases clipped from V and 6 bases from J, the junction kept 6 bases outside the gene matches. Looked up from germline, CDR1 is SEHNR and CDR2 is FQNEAQ (reference sequence). This chain's CDR3 is CASSSTDRGAEAFF. The CDR3 region has the DNA TGTGCCAGCAGCTCTACAGACAGGGGGGCTGAAGCTTTCTTT. The full variable domain, completed using reference TRBV7-9 and TRBJ1-1, is DTGVSQNPRHKITKRGQNVTFRCDPISEHNRLYWYRQTLGQGPEFLTYFQNEAQLEKSRLLSDRFSAERPKGSFSTLEIQRTEQGDSAMYLCASSSTDRGAEAFFGQGTRLTVV.

V is TRBV5-1 and J is TRBJ2-5; no clear D. CDR3 length: 12 residues. Trimming cost V 3 bases and J 5 bases, with 8 bases left between them. Germline V CDR1 and CDR2: SGHRS, YFSETQ. The CDR3 is CASSSSGETQYF. The CDR3 nucleotides are TGCGCCAGCAGCTCTAGTGGCGAGACCCAGTACTTC.